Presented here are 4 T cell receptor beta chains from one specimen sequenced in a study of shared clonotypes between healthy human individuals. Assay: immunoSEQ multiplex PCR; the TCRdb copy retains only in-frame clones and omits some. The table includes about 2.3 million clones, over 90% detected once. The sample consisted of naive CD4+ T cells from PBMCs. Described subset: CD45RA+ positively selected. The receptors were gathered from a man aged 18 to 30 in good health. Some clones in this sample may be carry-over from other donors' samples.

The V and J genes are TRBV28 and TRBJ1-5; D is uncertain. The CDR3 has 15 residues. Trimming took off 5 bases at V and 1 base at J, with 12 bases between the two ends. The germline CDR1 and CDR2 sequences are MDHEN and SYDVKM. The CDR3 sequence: CASSERQPSNQPQHF. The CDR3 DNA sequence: TGTGCCAGCAGTGAAAGACAACCCAGCAATCAGCCCCAGCATTTT.

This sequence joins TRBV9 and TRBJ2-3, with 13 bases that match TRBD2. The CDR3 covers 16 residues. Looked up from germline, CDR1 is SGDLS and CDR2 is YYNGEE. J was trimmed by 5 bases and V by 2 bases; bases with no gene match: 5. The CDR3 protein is CASSVGTSGMIDTQYF. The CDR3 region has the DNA TGTGCCAGCAGCGTGGGGACTAGCGGGATGATAGATACGCAGTATTTT.

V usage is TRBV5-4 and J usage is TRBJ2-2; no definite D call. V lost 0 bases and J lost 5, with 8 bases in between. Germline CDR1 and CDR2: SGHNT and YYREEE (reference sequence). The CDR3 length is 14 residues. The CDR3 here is CASSLGPGTGELFF. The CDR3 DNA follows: TGTGCCAGCAGCTTGGGGCCCGGGACCGGGGAGCTGTTTTTT.

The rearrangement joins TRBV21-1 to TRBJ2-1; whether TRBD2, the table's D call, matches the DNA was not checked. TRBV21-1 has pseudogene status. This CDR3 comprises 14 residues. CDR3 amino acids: CAIPCRGVHNEQFF. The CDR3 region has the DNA TGTGCCATTCCTTGTCGCGGGGTCCACAATGAGCAGTTCTTC.